Each of the 2 T cell receptor beta chains below was sequenced from the same sample in a study of neoadjuvant anti-PD-1 for oral cavity cancer. Measured with immunoSEQ multiplex PCR; TCRdb has only the in-frame clones, and not every one. Of around 6,100 clones listed, roughly 60% are singletons. Sample: tumor tissue, taken before nivolumab (anti-PD-1) treatment. All receptors derive from a person between 40 and 80 years old with oral cavity squamous cell carcinoma.

This CDR3 is CASSLIGSRRQETQYF. The CDR3, as DNA: TGTGCCAGCAGCTTAATAGGTTCGAGACGGCAAGAGACCCAGTACTTC. This chain connects TRBV7-6 to TRBJ2-5; D is unresolved. V lost 2 bases, J lost 2 bases, and 15 bases lay in between. The length of the CDR3 is 16 residues. Germline CDR1 is SGHVS and CDR2 is FNYEAQ.

In regard to this clone: The junction shows a germline mismatch at one end, possibly a read error. This chain uses TRBV11-2 with TRBJ2-2; D unresolved. CDR3 length: 13 amino acids. CDR1 and CDR2 from the germline V gene are SGHAT and FQNNGV. The CDR3 DNA is TGTGCCAGCAGCTTAGAAAACAGCGGGGAGCTGTTTTTT. It is translated as CASSLENSGELFF.